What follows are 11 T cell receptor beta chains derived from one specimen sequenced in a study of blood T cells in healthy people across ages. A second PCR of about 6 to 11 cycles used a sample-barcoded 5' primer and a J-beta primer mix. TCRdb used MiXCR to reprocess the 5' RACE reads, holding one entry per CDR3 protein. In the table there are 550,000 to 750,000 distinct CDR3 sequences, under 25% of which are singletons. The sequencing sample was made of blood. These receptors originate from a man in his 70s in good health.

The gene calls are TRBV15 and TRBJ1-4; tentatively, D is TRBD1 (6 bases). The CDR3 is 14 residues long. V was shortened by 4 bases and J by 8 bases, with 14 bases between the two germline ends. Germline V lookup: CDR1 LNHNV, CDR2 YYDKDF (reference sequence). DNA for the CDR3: TGTGCCACCAGCAACGAACAGGGTAGAGAAAAACTGTTTTTT. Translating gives CATSNEQGREKLFF. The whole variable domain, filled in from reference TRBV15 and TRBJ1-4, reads DAMVIQNPRYQVTQFGKPVTLSCSQTLNHNVMYWYQQKSSQAPKLLFHYYDKDFNNEADTPDNFQSRRPNTSFCFLDIRSPGLGDTAMYLCATSNEQGREKLFFGSGTQLSVL.

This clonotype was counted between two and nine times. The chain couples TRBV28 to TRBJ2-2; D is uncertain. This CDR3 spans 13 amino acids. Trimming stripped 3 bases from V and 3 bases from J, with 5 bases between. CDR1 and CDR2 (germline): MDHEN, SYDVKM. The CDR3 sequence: CASSLMDTGELFF. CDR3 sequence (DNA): TGTGCCAGCAGTTTGATGGACACCGGGGAGCTGTTTTTT.

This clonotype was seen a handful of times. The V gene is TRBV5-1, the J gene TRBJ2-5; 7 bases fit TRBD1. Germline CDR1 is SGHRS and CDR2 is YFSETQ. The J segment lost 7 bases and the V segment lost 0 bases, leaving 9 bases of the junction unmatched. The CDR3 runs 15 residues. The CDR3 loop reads CASSLGTGAPWTQYF. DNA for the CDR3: TGCGCCAGCAGCTTGGGAACAGGGGCCCCATGGACCCAGTACTTC.

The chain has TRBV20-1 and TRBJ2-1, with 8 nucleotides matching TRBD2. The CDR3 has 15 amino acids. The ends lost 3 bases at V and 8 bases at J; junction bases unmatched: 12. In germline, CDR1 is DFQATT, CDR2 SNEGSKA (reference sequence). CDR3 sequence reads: CSARSTSGFWDEQFF. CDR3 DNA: TGCAGTGCTAGGTCTACTAGCGGTTTTTGGGATGAGCAGTTCTTC.

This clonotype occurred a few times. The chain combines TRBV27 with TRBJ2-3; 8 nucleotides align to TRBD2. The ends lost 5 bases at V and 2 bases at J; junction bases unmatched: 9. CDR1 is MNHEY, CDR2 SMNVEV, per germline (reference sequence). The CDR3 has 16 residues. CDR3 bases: TGTGCCAGCAGTCAAAGCGGGAGACGTGTCACAGATACGCAGTATTTT. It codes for CASSQSGRRVTDTQYF.

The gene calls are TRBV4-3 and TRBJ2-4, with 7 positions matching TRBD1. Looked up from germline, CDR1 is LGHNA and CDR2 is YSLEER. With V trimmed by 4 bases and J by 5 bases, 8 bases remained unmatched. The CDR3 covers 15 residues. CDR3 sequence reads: CASSPGEGQQNIQYF. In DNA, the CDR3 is TGCGCCAGCAGCCCAGGAGAGGGACAGCAAAACATTCAGTACTTC.

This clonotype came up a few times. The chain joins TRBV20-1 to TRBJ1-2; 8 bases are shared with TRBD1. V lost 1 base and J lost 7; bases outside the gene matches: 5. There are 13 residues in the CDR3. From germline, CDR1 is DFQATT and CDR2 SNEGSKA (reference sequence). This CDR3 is CSARVQGVRGYTF. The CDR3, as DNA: TGCAGTGCTAGAGTACAGGGGGTCCGTGGCTACACCTTC.

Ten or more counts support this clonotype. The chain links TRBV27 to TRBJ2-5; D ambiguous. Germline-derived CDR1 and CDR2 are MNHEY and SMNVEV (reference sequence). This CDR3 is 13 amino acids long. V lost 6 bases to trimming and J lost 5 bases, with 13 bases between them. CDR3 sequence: CASSATSRETQYF. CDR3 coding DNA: TGTGCCAGCAGCGCGACCTCCCGGGAGACCCAGTACTTC.

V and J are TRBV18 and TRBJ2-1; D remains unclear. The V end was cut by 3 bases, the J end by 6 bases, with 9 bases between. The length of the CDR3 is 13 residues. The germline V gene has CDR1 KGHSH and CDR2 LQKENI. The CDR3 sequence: CASSPGRTNEQFF. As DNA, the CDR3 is TGTGCCAGCTCACCCGGGCGAACCAATGAGCAGTTCTTC.

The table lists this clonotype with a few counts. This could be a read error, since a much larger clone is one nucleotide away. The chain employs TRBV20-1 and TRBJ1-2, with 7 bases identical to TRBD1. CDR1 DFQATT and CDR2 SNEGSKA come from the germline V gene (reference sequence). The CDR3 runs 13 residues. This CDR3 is CGARGTANYGYTF. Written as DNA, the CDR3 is TGCGGTGCTAGAGGGACAGCTAACTATGGCTACACCTTC.

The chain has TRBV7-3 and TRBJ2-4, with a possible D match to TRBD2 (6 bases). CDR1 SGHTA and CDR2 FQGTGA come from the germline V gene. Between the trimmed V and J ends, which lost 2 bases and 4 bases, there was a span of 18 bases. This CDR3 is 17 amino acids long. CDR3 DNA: TGTGCCAGCAGCTTAGGGGGGATCCAACGGGTTAAAAACATTCAGTACTTC. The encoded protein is CASSLGGIQRVKNIQYF.